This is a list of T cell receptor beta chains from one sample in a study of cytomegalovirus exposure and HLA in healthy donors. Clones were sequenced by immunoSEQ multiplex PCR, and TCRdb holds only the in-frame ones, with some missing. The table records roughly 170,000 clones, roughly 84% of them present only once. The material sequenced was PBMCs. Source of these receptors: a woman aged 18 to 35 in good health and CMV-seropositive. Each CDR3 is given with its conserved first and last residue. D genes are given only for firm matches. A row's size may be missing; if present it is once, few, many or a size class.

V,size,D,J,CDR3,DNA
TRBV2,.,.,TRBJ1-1,CASRDKTGNTEAFF,TGTGCCAGCAGGGACAAAACCGGGAACACTGAAGCTTTCTTT
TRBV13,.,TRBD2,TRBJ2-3,CASSVRAGAGTDTQYF,TGTGCCAGCAGCGTCAGAGCGGGGGCGGGCACAGATACGCAGTATTTT
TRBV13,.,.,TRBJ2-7,CASRILLGHEQYF,TGTGCCAGCAGAATATTGCTGGGGCACGAGCAGTACTTC
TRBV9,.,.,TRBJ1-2,CASSPHPSGQPYGYTF,TGTGCCAGCAGCCCCCACCCCTCGGGACAACCCTATGGCTACACCTTC
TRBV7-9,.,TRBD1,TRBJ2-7,CASSLGQGNEQYF,TGTGCCAGCAGCTTAGGACAGGGCAACGAGCAGTACTTC
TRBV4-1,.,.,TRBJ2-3,CASSPTGVPLADTQYF,TGCGCCAGCAGCCCCACAGGTGTCCCTCTCGCAGATACGCAGTATTTT
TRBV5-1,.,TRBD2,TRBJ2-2,CASSSSGDGTGELFF,TGCGCCAGCAGCTCCAGCGGGGACGGCACCGGGGAGCTGTTTTTT
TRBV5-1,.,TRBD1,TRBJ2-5,CASSLDRGEETQYF,TGCGCCAGCAGCTTGGACAGGGGTGAGGAGACCCAGTACTTC
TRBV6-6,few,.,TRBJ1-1,CASSLQVNTEAFF,TGTGCCAGCAGTTTACAGGTGAACACTGAAGCTTTCTTT
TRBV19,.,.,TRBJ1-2,CASSIDRPNRIYGYTF,TGTGCCAGTAGTATAGATCGCCCGAACAGAATCTATGGCTACACCTTC
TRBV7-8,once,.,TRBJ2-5,CASSSRETQYF,TGTGCCAGCAGCTCCAGAGAGACCCAGTACTTC
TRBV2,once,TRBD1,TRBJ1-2,CASRGTGLYNYGYTF,TGTGCCAGCAGGGGGACAGGATTATATAACTATGGCTACACCTTC
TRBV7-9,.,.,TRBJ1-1,CASSPPVLGGQNSAFF,TGTGCCAGCAGTCCGCCGGTTCTTGGGGGCCAAAACTCGGCTTTCTTT
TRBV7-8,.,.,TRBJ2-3,CASSLRQALSTDTQYF,TGTGCCAGCAGCCTCCGACAGGCCCTGAGCACAGATACGCAGTATTTT
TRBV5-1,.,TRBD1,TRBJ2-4,CASSYFGTAKDIQYF,TGCGCCAGCAGCTATTTCGGGACAGCGAAGGACATTCAGTACTTC
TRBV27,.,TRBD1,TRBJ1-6,CASSLSAGGNSPLHF,TGTGCCAGCAGTTTATCAGCAGGGGGGAATTCACCCCTCCACTTT
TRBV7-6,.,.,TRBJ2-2,CASSLAEGSGELFF,TGTGCCAGCAGCTTAGCGGAGGGATCCGGGGAGCTGTTTTTT
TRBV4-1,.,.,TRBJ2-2,CASSRTGLWELFF,TGCGCCAGCAGCCGTACGGGGTTATGGGAGCTGTTTTTT
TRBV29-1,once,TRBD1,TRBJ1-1,CSATGGQGTEAFF,TGCAGCGCCACAGGGGGCCAGGGAACTGAAGCTTTCTTT
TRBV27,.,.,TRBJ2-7,CASSFRGASYEQYF,TGTGCCAGCAGTTTCCGGGGGGCGTCCTACGAGCAGTACTTC
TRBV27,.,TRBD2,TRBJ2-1,CASRSGGYNEQFF,TGTGCCAGCAGGAGCGGGGGCTACAATGAGCAGTTCTTC
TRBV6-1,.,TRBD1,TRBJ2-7,CASSQRDSFEQYF,TGTGCCAGCAGTCAACGGGACAGCTTCGAGCAGTACTTC
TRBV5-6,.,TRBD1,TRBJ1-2,CASSLVDRVYYGYTF,TGTGCCAGCAGCTTGGTAGACAGGGTATACTATGGCTACACCTTC
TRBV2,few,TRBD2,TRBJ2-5,CASRTSGPQETQYF,TGTGCCAGCAGGACTAGCGGGCCCCAAGAGACCCAGTACTTC
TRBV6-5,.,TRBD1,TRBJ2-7,CASSYTTGGHEQYF,TGTGCCAGCAGCTATACAACAGGGGGTCACGAGCAGTACTTC
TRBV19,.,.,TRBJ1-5,CASSRTDINQPQHF,TGTGCCAGTAGTAGAACAGATATCAATCAGCCCCAGCATTTT
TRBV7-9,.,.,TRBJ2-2,CASHPQGYSTGELFF,TGTGCCAGCCACCCCCAGGGGTATAGCACCGGGGAGCTGTTTTTT
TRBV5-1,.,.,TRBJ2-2,CASSPRGDTGELFF,TGCGCCAGCAGCCCCCGCGGGGACACCGGGGAGCTGTTTTTT
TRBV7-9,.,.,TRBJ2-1,CASRLGSEQFF,TGTGCCAGCAGGTTGGGGAGTGAGCAGTTCTTC
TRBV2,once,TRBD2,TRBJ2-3,CASRGTSGNTDTQYF,TGTGCCAGCAGAGGGACTAGCGGCAACACAGATACGCAGTATTTT
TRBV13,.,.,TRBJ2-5,CASSSLMRRGAETQYF,TGTGCCAGCAGCTCCCTAATGAGGAGGGGAGCAGAGACCCAGTACTTC
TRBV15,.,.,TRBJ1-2,CATSRDSGGPHGYTF,TGTGCCACCAGCAGAGATTCAGGAGGGCCGCATGGCTACACCTTC
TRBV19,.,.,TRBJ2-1,CASSILGGANEQFF,TGTGCCAGTAGTATACTTGGGGGGGCCAATGAGCAGTTCTTC
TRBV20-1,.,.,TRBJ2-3,CAGLGPDTQYF,TGCGCGGGACTGGGACCAGATACGCAGTATTTT
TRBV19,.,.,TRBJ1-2,CASSSRGAGYGYTF,TGTGCCAGTAGTAGTAGGGGCGCTGGCTATGGCTACACCTTC
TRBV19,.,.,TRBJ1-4,CASSIRQGRNEKLFF,TGTGCCAGTAGTATAAGGCAGGGCCGGAATGAAAAACTGTTTTTT
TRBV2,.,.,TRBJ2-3,CASSEGVISTDTQYF,TGTGCCAGCAGTGAGGGCGTAATCAGCACAGATACGCAGTATTTT
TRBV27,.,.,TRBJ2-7,CASSLSVGDTDYEQYF,TGTGCCAGCAGTTTATCGGTGGGGGACACAGACTACGAGCAGTACTTC
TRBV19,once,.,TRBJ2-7,CASSISIGDYEQYF,TGTGCCAGTAGTATATCGATCGGGGATTACGAGCAGTACTTC
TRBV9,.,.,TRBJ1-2,CASSVTGFDYGYTF,TGTGCCAGCAGCGTTACAGGGTTCGACTATGGCTACACCTTC